This T cell receptor (beta chain) was obtained from a study of blood T cell repertoires in COVID-19. Study summary: The origin of the acute and convalescent COVID-19 samples was the United States, Italy and Spain. T cells, B-cell-depleted T cells, or PBMCs supplied cDNA or gDNA.

Authors' processing steps: Scientists estimated how many nucleated cells there were by amplifying reference gene primers. The assay was immunoSEQ multiplex PCR, and TCRdb's table has in-frame clones only and misses some. V and J calls and clone size come straight from that table; D and trimming were deduced from the DNA. The sample records 80,000 to 95,000 clones, about 71% being singletons. The CDR3 is 13 amino acids. Germline V gene sequence: CDR1 SGHRS, CDR2 YFSETQ. V dropped 6 bases and J dropped 1 base, with 10 bases sitting between them. The sequence was collected from a woman aged 45-65 years with acute or convalescent COVID-19. The specimen sequenced was peripheral blood. The chain has TRBV5-1 and TRBJ1-1; D is perhaps TRBD1 (6 bases). CDR3 in amino acids: CASKQGRNTEAFF. CDR3 coding DNA: TGCGCCAGCAAACAGGGCAGGAACACTGAAGCTTTCTTT. The whole variable domain, remainder taken from reference TRBV5-1 and TRBJ1-1, is KAGVTQTPRYLIKTRGQQVTLSCSPISGHRSVSWYQQTPGQGLQFLFEYFSETQRNKGNFPGRFSGRQFSNSRSEMNVSTLELGDSALYLCASKQGRNTEAFFGQGTRLTVV.